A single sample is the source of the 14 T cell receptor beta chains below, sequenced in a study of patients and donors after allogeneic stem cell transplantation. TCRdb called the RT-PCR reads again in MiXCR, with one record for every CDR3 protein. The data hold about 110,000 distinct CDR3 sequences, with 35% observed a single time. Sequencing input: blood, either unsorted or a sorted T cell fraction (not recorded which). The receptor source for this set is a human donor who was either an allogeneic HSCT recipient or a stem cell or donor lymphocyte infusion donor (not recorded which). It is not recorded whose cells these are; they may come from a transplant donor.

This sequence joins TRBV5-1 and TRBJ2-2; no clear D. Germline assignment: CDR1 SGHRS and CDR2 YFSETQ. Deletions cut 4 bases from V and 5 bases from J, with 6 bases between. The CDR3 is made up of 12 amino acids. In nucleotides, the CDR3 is TGCGCCAGCAGCACTCCGACCGGGGAGCTGTTTTTT. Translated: CASSTPTGELFF.

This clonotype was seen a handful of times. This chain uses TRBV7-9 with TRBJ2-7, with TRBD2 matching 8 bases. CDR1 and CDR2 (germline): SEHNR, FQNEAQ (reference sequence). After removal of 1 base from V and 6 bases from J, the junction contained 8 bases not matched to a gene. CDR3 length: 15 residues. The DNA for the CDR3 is TGTGCCAGCAGCTTAGAACCGGGAGGGCCCCGCGAGCAGTACTTC. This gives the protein CASSLEPGGPREQYF.

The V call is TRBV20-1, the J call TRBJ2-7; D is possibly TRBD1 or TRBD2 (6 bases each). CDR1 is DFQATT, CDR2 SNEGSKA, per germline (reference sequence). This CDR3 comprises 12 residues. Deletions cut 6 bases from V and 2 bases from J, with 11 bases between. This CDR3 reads CSANREAYEQYF. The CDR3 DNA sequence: TGCAGTGCGAACAGGGAGGCCTACGAGCAGTACTTC.

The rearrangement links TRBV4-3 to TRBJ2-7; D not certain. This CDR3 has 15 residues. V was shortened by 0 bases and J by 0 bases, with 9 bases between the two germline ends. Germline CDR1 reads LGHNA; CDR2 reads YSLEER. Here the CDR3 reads CASSQDLRVSYEQYF. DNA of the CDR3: TGCGCCAGCAGCCAAGATCTACGAGTCTCCTACGAGCAGTACTTC.

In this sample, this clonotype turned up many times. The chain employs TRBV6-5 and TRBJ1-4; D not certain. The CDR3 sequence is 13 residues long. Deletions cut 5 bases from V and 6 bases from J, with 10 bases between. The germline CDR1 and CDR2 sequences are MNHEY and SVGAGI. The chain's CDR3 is CASSELIDEKLFF. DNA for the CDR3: TGTGCCAGCAGTGAATTGATTGATGAAAAACTGTTTTTT.

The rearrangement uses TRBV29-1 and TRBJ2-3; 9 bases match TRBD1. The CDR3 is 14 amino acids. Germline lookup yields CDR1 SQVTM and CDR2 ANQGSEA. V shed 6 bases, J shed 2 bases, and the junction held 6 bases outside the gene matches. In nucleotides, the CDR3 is TGCAGCGTCGGGACAGGGATACACACAGATACGCAGTATTTT. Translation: CSVGTGIHTDTQYF.

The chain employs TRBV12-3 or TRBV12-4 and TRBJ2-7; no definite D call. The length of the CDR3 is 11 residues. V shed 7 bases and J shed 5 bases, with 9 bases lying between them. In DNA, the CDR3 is TGTGCCAGCACCTCTGGAGACGAGCAGTACTTC. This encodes CASTSGDEQYF.

CDR3 sequence reads: CASTRLAAVTNEQFF. The DNA of the CDR3 is TGTGCCAGCACTAGACTAGCGGCCGTTACTAATGAGCAGTTCTTC. V is TRBV12-3 or TRBV12-4 and J is TRBJ2-1, with 9 bases matching TRBD2. Germline trimming cut 7 bases from V and 7 bases from J; bases unmatched to any gene: 11. The CDR3 spans 15 residues.

The CDR3 sequence is CASRRGKVFEQYF. CDR3 DNA sequence: TGTGCCAGCAGGAGGGGGAAAGTTTTCGAGCAGTACTTC. V gene TRBV6-5 combines with J gene TRBJ2-7, with a tentative D call TRBD1 (6 bases). This CDR3 comprises 13 residues. Trimming left V 6 bases short and J 6 bases short, with 15 bases between. Germline V gives CDR1 MNHEY, CDR2 SVGAGI.

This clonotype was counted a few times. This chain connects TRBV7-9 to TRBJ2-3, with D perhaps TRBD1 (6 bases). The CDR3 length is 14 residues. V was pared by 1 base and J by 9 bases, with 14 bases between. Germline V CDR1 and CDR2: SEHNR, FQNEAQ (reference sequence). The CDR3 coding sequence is TGTGCCAGCAGCTTAGACCTTAGGGGGAACACGCAGTATTTT. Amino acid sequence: CASSLDLRGNTQYF.

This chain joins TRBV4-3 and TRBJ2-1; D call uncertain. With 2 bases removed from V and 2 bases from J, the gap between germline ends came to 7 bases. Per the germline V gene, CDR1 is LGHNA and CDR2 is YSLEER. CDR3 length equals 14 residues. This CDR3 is CASSQRVTYNEQFF. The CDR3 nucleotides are TGCGCCAGCAGCCAAAGGGTAACCTACAATGAGCAGTTCTTC.

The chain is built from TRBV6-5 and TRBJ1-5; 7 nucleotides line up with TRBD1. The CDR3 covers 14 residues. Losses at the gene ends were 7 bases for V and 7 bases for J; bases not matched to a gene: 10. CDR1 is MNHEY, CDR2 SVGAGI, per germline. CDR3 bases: TGTGCCAGCATCCGGACAGGCACCAGACAGCCCCAGCATTTT. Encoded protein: CASIRTGTRQPQHF.

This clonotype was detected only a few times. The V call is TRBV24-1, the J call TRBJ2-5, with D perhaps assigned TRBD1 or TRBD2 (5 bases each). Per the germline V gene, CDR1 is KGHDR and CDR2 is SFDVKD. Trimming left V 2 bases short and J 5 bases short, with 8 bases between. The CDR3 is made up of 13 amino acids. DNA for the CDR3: TGTGCCACCAGTGATTCGGGGCAGGAGACCCAGTACTTC. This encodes CATSDSGQETQYF.

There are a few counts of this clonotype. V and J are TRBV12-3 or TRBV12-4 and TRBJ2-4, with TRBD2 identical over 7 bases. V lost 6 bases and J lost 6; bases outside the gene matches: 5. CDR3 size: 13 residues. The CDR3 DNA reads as TGTGCCAGCAGACCAGCGGGGCTAAACATTCAGTACTTC. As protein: CASRPAGLNIQYF.